This is a list of T cell receptor beta chains from one sample in a study of control samples from healthy donors and cancer patients. Method: immunoSEQ multiplex PCR; TCRdb's copy keeps in-frame clones and lacks some. The table lists 100,000 to 150,000 clones, 70% to 90% of them singletons. The sample was blood. These receptors were obtained from a man aged 50 to 59 in good health. CDR3s include the opening cysteine and the closing phenylalanine or tryptophan. The D gene is left open where the match is weak. Rows may omit the clone size; those that give it use once, few, many or a size class.

d_call j_call v_call clone_size cdr3_aa cdr3_nt
- TRBJ1-5 TRBV19 - CASSIVGGADQPQHF TGTGCCAGTAGTATAGTGGGGGGGGCTGATCAGCCCCAGCATTTT
- TRBJ2-3 TRBV6-5 - CASSKDGSSTDTQYF TGTGCCAGCAGCAAGGACGGTTCTAGCACAGATACGCAGTATTTT
- TRBJ1-1 TRBV29-1 - CSVYRVGMNTEAFF TGCAGCGTCTACCGGGTGGGGATGAACACTGAAGCTTTCTTT
TRBD1 TRBJ1-1 TRBV10-3 - CATHRTGDGTEAFF TGTGCCACTCACAGGACAGGGGACGGGACTGAAGCTTTCTTT
TRBD1 TRBJ2-7 TRBV10-3 - CAISEGDRGPQYF TGTGCCATCAGTGAGGGGGACAGGGGGCCACAGTACTTC
TRBD1 TRBJ1-5 TRBV7-8 once CASSLTDRDNQPQHF TGTGCCAGCAGCTTGACCGACAGGGATAATCAGCCCCAGCATTTT
- TRBJ1-5 TRBV7-9 - CASSLGSQGNQPQHF TGTGCCAGCAGCTTAGGGAGTCAGGGCAATCAGCCCCAGCATTTT
TRBD1 TRBJ1-1 TRBV11-2 - CASSARQGGWAFF TGTGCCAGCAGCGCGCGACAGGGCGGCTGGGCTTTCTTT
- TRBJ2-7 TRBV5-1 - CASSRSGGGIVLEQYF TGCGCCAGCAGCCGCTCAGGAGGGGGCATTGTGTTGGAGCAGTACTTC
- TRBJ2-5 TRBV6-5 - CASQQGYQETQYF TGTGCCAGTCAACAGGGATACCAAGAGACCCAGTACTTC
TRBD1 TRBJ1-2 TRBV5-1 few CASSPWTGGQGYTF TGCGCCAGCAGCCCATGGACAGGGGGCCAAGGCTACACCTTC
TRBD1 TRBJ2-1 TRBV3-1/TRBV3-2 - CASSRGQGTSNEQFF TGTGCCAGCAGCCGCGGACAGGGGACATCCAATGAGCAGTTCTTC
- TRBJ1-2 TRBV18 - CASSLPGTDYGYTF TGTGCCAGCTCACTCCCCGGGACGGACTATGGCTACACCTTC
TRBD1 TRBJ2-3 TRBV29-1 - CSVDPGQRTDTQYF TGCAGCGTCGACCCGGGACAGCGGACAGATACGCAGTATTTT
- TRBJ1-2 TRBV7-9 - CAIPVYRDWIDGYGYTF TGTGCCATCCCAGTATACAGGGATTGGATAGATGGCTATGGCTACACCTTC
- TRBJ1-3 TRBV12-3/TRBV12-4 - CASSPNSGNTIYF TGTGCCAGCTCACCCAACTCTGGAAACACCATATATTTT
TRBD2 TRBJ2-2 TRBV7-3 - CASSALGGGTGELFF TGTGCCAGCAGCGCACTGGGGGGGGGCACCGGGGAGCTGTTTTTT
TRBD1 TRBJ2-2 TRBV5-1 - CASSRPPGQGTGELFF TGCGCCAGCAGCAGACCACCGGGACAGGGCACCGGGGAGCTGTTTTTT
- TRBJ1-2 TRBV24-1 - CATSDGPANYGYTF TGTGCCACCAGTGATGGACCTGCTAACTATGGCTACACCTTC
- TRBJ1-1 TRBV3-1/TRBV3-2 - CASSQDWVGQFYTEAFF TGTGCCAGCAGCCAAGATTGGGTAGGACAGTTTTACACTGAAGCTTTCTTT
- TRBJ2-6 TRBV19 - CASSLQRGANVLTF TGTGCCAGTAGTTTGCAACGGGGGGCCAACGTCCTGACTTTC
- TRBJ2-3 TRBV2 - CASSDVVSTDTQYF TGTGCCAGCAGTGACGTGGTTAGCACAGATACGCAGTATTTT
TRBD1 TRBJ1-5 TRBV6-5 - CASSRGGGNQPQHF TGTGCCAGCTCCCGAGGGGGCGGCAATCAGCCCCAGCATTTT
- TRBJ1-2 TRBV7-8 - CASSPWTVGHGYTF TGTGCCAGCAGCCCCTGGACGGTCGGTCATGGCTACACCTTC
TRBD1 TRBJ1-1 TRBV2 - CASGQGLNTEAFF TGTGCCAGCGGACAGGGGTTGAACACTGAAGCTTTCTTT
TRBD1 TRBJ2-7 TRBV27 - CASSTSLRTGGHHEQYF TGTGCCAGCAGTACCTCACTAAGGACAGGGGGCCATCACGAGCAGTACTTC
TRBD2 TRBJ2-1 TRBV6-1 - CASSEFSGANNEQFF TGTGCCAGCAGTGAGTTTAGCGGGGCGAACAATGAGCAGTTCTTC
TRBD1 TRBJ2-3 TRBV18 - CASSPTSDRDTDTQYF TGTGCCAGCTCACCGACCTCCGACAGGGACACAGATACGCAGTATTTT
- TRBJ2-3 TRBV11-2 - CASSGPWADTQYF TGTGCCAGCAGCGGCCCATGGGCAGATACGCAGTATTTT
- TRBJ1-2 TRBV19 - CASSGSQDVLYGYTF TGTGCCAGTAGTGGTTCGCAGGACGTCCTCTATGGCTACACCTTC
TRBD2 TRBJ2-1 TRBV5-6 few CASSTLAGDYNEQFF TGTGCCAGCAGCACCCTAGCGGGGGATTACAATGAGCAGTTCTTC
TRBD1 TRBJ2-2 TRBV2 once CASTWTGNTGELFF TGTGCCAGCACATGGACAGGGAACACCGGGGAGCTGTTTTTT
- TRBJ1-5 TRBV29-1 - CSVQENSNQPQHF TGCAGCGTTCAGGAAAATAGCAATCAGCCCCAGCATTTT
- TRBJ1-5 TRBV30 - CAWGRARGPQHF TGTGCCTGGGGTCGGGCAAGGGGTCCCCAGCATTTT